These 23 T cell receptor beta chains share one sample of origin, sequenced in a study of cytomegalovirus exposure and HLA in healthy donors. Clones were sequenced by immunoSEQ multiplex PCR, and TCRdb holds only the in-frame ones, with some missing. The sample shows 100,000 to 120,000 clones, 88% of them seen only once. The specimen sequenced was PBMCs. These receptors all come from a woman aged 25-40 years in good health and CMV-seropositive.

The count of this clone is one. The V call is TRBV5-8, the J call TRBJ1-1; 9 bases align to TRBD1. V shed 2 bases, J shed 3 bases, and the junction held 2 bases outside the gene matches. CDR1 and CDR2 (germline): SGHTS, YDEGEE. There are 14 residues in the CDR3. The CDR3 coding sequence is TGTGCCAGCAGCTTCCGGGACAGGGACACTGAAGCTTTCTTT. It specifies CASSFRDRDTEAFF.

The sample holds one count of this clone. This chain uses TRBV28 with TRBJ2-7; D gene unclear. V lost 1 base, J lost 2 bases, and 9 bases lay in between. This CDR3 has 14 amino acids. Germline V gives CDR1 MDHEN, CDR2 SYDVKM. The CDR3 DNA reads as TGTGCCAGCAGTTTATTTGTGTGGCCCTACGAGCAGTACTTC. Residues: CASSLFVWPYEQYF.

The chain is built from TRBV18 and TRBJ2-1, with no clear D. This CDR3 is built from 15 residues. With 2 bases removed from V and 2 bases from J, the gap between germline ends came to 10 bases. CDR1 KGHSH and CDR2 LQKENI come from the germline V gene. CDR3: CASSPDLPTYNEQFF. As DNA, the CDR3 is TGTGCCAGCTCACCAGACTTACCGACCTACAATGAGCAGTTCTTC.

The CDR3 here is CASSFFQRETQYF. The CDR3 nucleotides read TGTGCCAGCAGCTTCTTTCAGCGCGAGACCCAGTACTTC. The chain uses TRBV5-6 and TRBJ2-5, with D hard to call. Germline lookup yields CDR1 SGHDT and CDR2 YYEEEE. This CDR3 is built from 13 residues. Trimming pared 2 bases from V and 5 bases from J, leaving 10 bases between.

V and J are TRBV19 and TRBJ2-7, with 9 bases matching TRBD1. In germline, CDR1 is LNHDA, CDR2 SQIVND (reference sequence). There are 16 residues in the CDR3. V shed 3 bases, J shed 2 bases, and the junction held 8 bases outside the gene matches. The CDR3 loop reads CASSIKTGQGPYEQYF. CDR3 sequence (DNA): TGTGCCAGTAGTATCAAGACGGGACAGGGTCCCTACGAGCAGTACTTC.

The chain is built from TRBV10-3 and TRBJ2-7, with 7 nucleotides matching TRBD2. This CDR3 has 16 amino acids. Per the germline V gene, CDR1 is ENHRY and CDR2 is SYGVKD. The trim removed 5 bases at V and 0 bases at J, leaving 10 bases unmatched. CDR3: CAISPLAVRSSYEQYF. In nucleotides, the CDR3 is TGTGCCATCAGTCCTCTAGCGGTTAGAAGCTCCTACGAGCAGTACTTC.

This clone showed up just a few times. CDR3 loop: CASSSGNTIYF. As DNA, the CDR3 is TGTGCCAGCAGCTCGGGAAACACCATATATTTT. The genes are TRBV7-9 and TRBJ1-3; D gene unclear. This CDR3 spans 11 amino acids. Germline CDR1 is SEHNR and CDR2 is FQNEAQ (reference sequence). The germline V and J ends were trimmed by 4 bases and 4 bases, with 2 bases remaining between them.

The V gene is TRBV11-2, the J gene TRBJ2-3; D may be TRBD2 (6 bases). V was trimmed by 5 bases and J by 6 bases, leaving 18 bases between them. The germline gives CDR1 SGHAT, CDR2 FQNNGV. The CDR3 length is 15 residues. CDR3 nucleotide sequence: TGTGCCAGCAGCCCACGGGGGTTGGGGCCGGATACGCAGTATTTT. It codes for CASSPRGLGPDTQYF.

The rearrangement uses TRBV7-2 and TRBJ2-5, with TRBD1 matching over 8 bases. CDR1 SGHTA and CDR2 FQGNSA come from the germline V gene. V shed 4 bases and J 4 bases; nucleotides not matched to a gene: 5. This CDR3 region has 14 residues. The CDR3 nucleotides are TGTGCCAGCAGCTCGAGGACAGGGTTAGAGACCCAGTACTTC. Its protein is CASSSRTGLETQYF.

The rearrangement uses TRBV4-3 and TRBJ1-3; 7 nucleotides line up with TRBD1. CDR3 length: 14 amino acids. Trimming at V came to 4 bases and at J to 7 bases, leaving 7 bases not matched to a gene. Germline assignment: CDR1 LGHNA and CDR2 YSLEER. In nucleotides, the CDR3 is TGCGCCAGCAGCCCGACGACAGGGCGGAACACCATATATTTT. This gives the protein CASSPTTGRNTIYF.

The chain combines TRBV30 with TRBJ2-1; TRBD2 matches 15 bases. This CDR3 has 14 residues. Per the germline V gene, CDR1 is GTSNPN and CDR2 is SVGIG (reference sequence). Trimming cost V 5 bases and J 10 bases; bases outside gene matches: 6. CDR3 in DNA: TGTGCCTGGGGACTAGCGGGGGGGAGCGGGGAGCAGTTCTTC. It yields the protein CAWGLAGGSGEQFF.

The chain is built from TRBV14 and TRBJ1-4; D gene unclear. The germline CDR1 and CDR2 sequences are SGHDN and FVKESK. With 0 bases removed from V and 12 bases from J, the gap between germline ends came to 5 bases. There are 11 residues in the CDR3. CDR3 loop: CASSQERELFF. The DNA for the CDR3 is TGTGCCAGCAGCCAAGAACGGGAACTGTTTTTT.

The CDR3 is CASSTTGAYEQYF. As DNA, the CDR3 is TGTGCCAGTAGTACGACAGGGGCCTACGAGCAGTACTTC. The chain uses TRBV19 and TRBJ2-7, with 8 bases lining up with TRBD1. CDR3 length: 13 amino acids. V was clipped by 4 bases and J by 2 bases; unmatched bases: 1. CDR1 is LNHDA, CDR2 SQIVND, per germline (reference sequence).

The chain has TRBV4-3 and TRBJ2-1; weak D call: TRBD1 (7 bases). Trimming shortened V by 0 bases and J by 4 bases, and 19 bases separated the two germline ends. Germline CDR1 is LGHNA and CDR2 is YSLEER. The CDR3 runs to 18 residues. The DNA of the CDR3 is TGCGCCAGCAGCCAAGATAGGGGGAGGAGGGGGCTTTACAATGAGCAGTTCTTC. It is translated as CASSQDRGRRGLYNEQFF.

The genes are TRBV28 and TRBJ2-1, with D possibly called TRBD1 or TRBD2 (9 bases each). The CDR3 sequence is 22 residues long. V lost 6 bases and J lost 6, with 39 bases in between. Germline V gene sequence: CDR1 MDHEN, CDR2 SYDVKM. The CDR3: CASSWVEGQGGVAGVEGNEQFF. DNA for the CDR3: TGTGCCAGCAGCTGGGTGGAGGGACAGGGTGGAGTAGCGGGAGTAGAAGGCAATGAGCAGTTCTTC.

This rearrangement joins TRBV7-3 to TRBJ2-1; D ambiguous. Germline V CDR1 and CDR2: SGHTA, FQGTGA. CDR3 size: 13 residues. Between the trimmed V and J ends, which lost 3 bases and 2 bases, there was a span of 5 bases. The CDR3 reads CASSFSPYNEQFF. DNA of the CDR3: TGTGCCAGCAGCTTTAGCCCCTACAATGAGCAGTTCTTC.

This clone was counted a few times. J is TRBJ2-1 and V is TRBV4-2, with D perhaps TRBD2 (7 bases). The germline V and J ends were trimmed by 0 bases and 12 bases, with 15 bases remaining between them. The V gene's germline CDR1 is LGHNA and CDR2 YNFKEQ. The length of the CDR3 is 14 residues. As DNA, the CDR3 is TGTGCCAGCAGCCAAGATTTGGAAGGGGGGGGGCAGTTCTTC. This sequence encodes CASSQDLEGGGQFF.

This chain connects TRBV4-2 to TRBJ2-4, with 7 positions matching TRBD2. The V gene's germline CDR1 is LGHNA and CDR2 YNFKEQ. With 2 bases clipped from V and 1 base from J, the junction kept 8 bases outside the gene matches. The CDR3 sequence is 17 residues long. The CDR3 here is CASSQPTAGRAKNIQYF. CDR3 nucleotides: TGTGCCAGCAGCCAACCAACAGCGGGGAGGGCCAAAAACATTCAGTACTTC.

Of note for this clone: The junction does not match germline at one end; this may be a read error. The V gene is TRBV2, the J gene TRBJ2-5; D gene uncertain. Germline V lookup: CDR1 SNHLY, CDR2 FYNNEI. The CDR3 has 14 residues. The DNA of the CDR3 is TGTGCCAGCAGGGAAGATTTTTTACTGGAGACCCAGTACTTC. Its translation: CASREDFLLETQYF.

V and J are TRBV5-5 and TRBJ2-4, with a possible D match to TRBD2 (6 bases). CDR3 length: 15 residues. Germline assignment: CDR1 SGHKS and CDR2 YYEKEE (reference sequence). Trimming took off 0 bases at V and 3 bases at J, with 10 bases between the two ends. The CDR3 sequence is CASSLETGVKNIQYF. DNA for the CDR3: TGTGCCAGCAGCTTGGAAACGGGGGTCAAAAACATTCAGTACTTC.

The V call is TRBV5-1, the J call TRBJ2-7; D gene unclear. This CDR3 is built from 14 residues. CDR1 SGHRS and CDR2 YFSETQ come from the germline V gene. V was clipped by 0 bases and J by 6 bases, with 13 bases between them. CDR3 sequence: CASSLAPPTGEQYF. Written as DNA, the CDR3 is TGCGCCAGCAGCTTGGCTCCTCCGACGGGCGAGCAGTACTTC. Complete variable domain (other parts from reference TRBV5-1 and TRBJ2-7): KAGVTQTPRYLIKTRGQQVTLSCSPISGHRSVSWYQQTPGQGLQFLFEYFSETQRNKGNFPGRFSGRQFSNSRSEMNVSTLELGDSALYLCASSLAPPTGEQYFGPGTRLTVT.

The chain combines TRBV2 with TRBJ1-3; 7 nucleotides line up with TRBD1. CDR1 and CDR2 from the germline V gene are SNHLY and FYNNEI. The CDR3 has 14 amino acids. V gave up 9 bases and J gave up 0 bases; unmatched junction bases: 5. The chain's CDR3 is CASKDRSSGNTIYF. CDR3 nucleotide sequence: TGTGCCAGTAAGGACAGGAGCTCTGGAAACACCATATATTTT.

The genes are TRBV4-1 and TRBJ2-3; perhaps TRBD2 as D (6 bases). The CDR3 loop spans 16 amino acids. CDR1 and CDR2 from the germline V gene are MGHRA and YSYEKL. V lost 5 bases to trimming and J lost 0 bases, with 15 bases between them. The CDR3 reads CASSIVSGSSTDTQYF. Here the CDR3 DNA reads TGCGCCAGCAGCATAGTTAGCGGCTCTAGCACAGATACGCAGTATTTT.